A single sample is the source of the 14 T cell receptor beta chains below, sequenced in a study of beta chain features in type 1 diabetes. All of the isolated RNA was reverse transcribed, so expressed TCRB transcripts were sequenced. Only in-frame clones appear in the TCRdb table, and some are missing; sequencing was by immunoSEQ multiplex PCR. The sample comprises 300,000 or so clones, around 7.6% of which are singletons, and around 0.45% rests with the top ten. Source material: central memory CD4+ T cells from blood. All receptors come from a woman aged 18 to 35 in good health.

The chain uses TRBV15 and TRBJ2-3; D is ambiguous. With 1 base removed from V and 2 bases from J, the gap between germline ends came to 13 bases. The germline CDR1 and CDR2 sequences are LNHNV and YYDKDF (reference sequence). CDR3 length: 16 residues. The CDR3 DNA is TGTGCCACCAGCAGAGGGCTCGGGCAGCTCACAGATACGCAGTATTTT. This codes for CATSRGLGQLTDTQYF.

In this sample, this clone turned up a few times. The chain joins TRBV7-3 to TRBJ2-2, with D hard to call. This CDR3 contains 14 residues. CDR1 and CDR2 (germline): SGHTA, FQGTGA. V dropped 0 bases and J dropped 6 bases, with 8 bases sitting between them. The CDR3 sequence is CASSLTPLSGELFF. The DNA of the CDR3 is TGTGCCAGCAGCTTAACACCTTTGTCCGGGGAGCTGTTTTTT. The full variable domain, in which reference TRBV7-3 and TRBJ2-2 provide the parts outside the CDR3, is GAGVSQTPSNKVTEKGKYVELRCDPISGHTALYWYRQSLGQGPEFLIYFQGTGAADDSGLPNDRFFAVRPEGSVSTLKIQRTERGDSAVYLCASSLTPLSGELFFGEGSRLTVL.

This sequence joins TRBV2 and TRBJ2-5; maybe TRBD2 (5 bases). Germline loops: CDR1 SNHLY, CDR2 FYNNEI. Trimming took 3 bases from V and 7 from J, leaving 21 bases between them. This CDR3 is 16 amino acids long. The CDR3 sequence is CASSEFGGTSSGTQYF. The CDR3 DNA sequence: TGTGCCAGCAGTGAGTTCGGAGGAACAAGCTCCGGGACCCAGTACTTC.

V gene TRBV10-3 combines with J gene TRBJ2-1, with 10 positions matching TRBD2. CDR3 length: 13 residues. CDR1 ENHRY and CDR2 SYGVKD come from the germline V gene. Trimming at V came to 10 bases and at J to 6 bases, leaving 6 bases not matched to a gene. DNA for the CDR3: TGTGCCAACAGCAGGACTAGCGGCAATGAGCAGTTCTTC. Its translation: CANSRTSGNEQFF.

The chain carries TRBV9 and TRBJ2-1; 13 bases are a match to TRBD2. Germline V gives CDR1 SGDLS, CDR2 YYNGEE. The CDR3 totals 17 residues. Trimming cost V 4 bases and J 0 bases; bases outside gene matches: 4. This chain's CDR3 is CASSKGTSGASYNEQFF. The CDR3 coding sequence is TGTGCCAGCAGCAAAGGGACTAGCGGGGCCTCCTACAATGAGCAGTTCTTC.

CDR3 sequence reads: CASGLLTATDTQYF. The CDR3 DNA reads as TGTGCTAGTGGTTTACTGACAGCCACAGATACGCAGTATTTT. This sequence joins TRBV12-5 and TRBJ2-3; D may be TRBD1 (5 bases). Deletions cut 3 bases from V and 2 bases from J, with 9 bases between. Germline V gene data show CDR1 as LGHNT and CDR2 as FRNRAP. This CDR3 is 14 amino acids long.

The chain has TRBV5-4 and TRBJ2-1; 8 nucleotides line up with TRBD2. CDR1 is SGHNT, CDR2 YYREEE, per germline (reference sequence). The CDR3 extends over 14 amino acids. V lost 2 bases, J lost 7 bases, and 5 bases stayed unmatched. CDR3 sequence (DNA): TGTGCCAGCAGCTTTCGGTCTAGCGGGAATGAGCAGTTCTTC. Translating gives CASSFRSSGNEQFF.

In its sample, this clone was seen a few times. The chain is built from TRBV4-2 and TRBJ2-3, with TRBD2 matching over 8 bases. Germline assignment: CDR1 LGHNA and CDR2 YNFKEQ. Germline trimming cut 0 bases from V and 2 bases from J; bases unmatched to any gene: 7. The CDR3 runs to 17 residues. The CDR3 here is CASSQDGDGRATDTQYF. Here the CDR3 DNA reads TGTGCCAGCAGCCAAGATGGAGACGGGAGGGCCACAGATACGCAGTATTTT.

With respect to this clone: A much more abundant neighbour one base away suggests this may be a read error. The sample holds other DNA sequences that translate to the same CDR3. This chain joins TRBV11-2 and TRBJ2-2; D gene uncertain. Trimming took off 1 base at V and 0 bases at J, with 3 bases between the two ends. The CDR3 length is 14 residues. In germline, CDR1 is SGHAT, CDR2 FQNNGV. The CDR3 bases are TGTGCCAGCAGCTTAGGGGCGAACACCGGGGAGCTGTTTTTT. Protein: CASSLGANTGELFF.

This clone occurred a few times. This chain joins TRBV7-3 and TRBJ1-2; no firm D call. Germline V lookup: CDR1 SGHTA, CDR2 FQGTGA. V was trimmed by 5 bases and J by 4 bases, leaving 14 bases between them. The CDR3 has 14 residues. CDR3 in DNA: TGTGCCAGCAGCCCGATGATGAAAGGCTATGGCTACACCTTC. Its protein product is CASSPMMKGYGYTF.

This chain connects TRBV2 to TRBJ2-5; D not certain. The CDR3 spans 13 residues. With 5 bases removed from V and 3 bases from J, the gap between germline ends came to 10 bases. Germline CDR1 reads SNHLY; CDR2 reads FYNNEI. CDR3 amino acids: CASSRLRKETQYF. The CDR3 DNA is TGTGCCAGCAGTAGACTCCGGAAAGAGACCCAGTACTTC.

This clone turned up a few times. The J gene is TRBJ1-2, the V gene TRBV5-1; TRBD1 aligns across 7 bases. V lost 4 bases to trimming and J lost 13 bases; unmatched junction nucleotides: 10. CDR1 is SGHRS, CDR2 YFSETQ, per germline. The CDR3 runs 12 residues. This CDR3 reads CASSHGGQVSTF. As DNA, the CDR3 is TGCGCCAGCAGCCACGGAGGACAGGTATCCACCTTC.

This clone was counted a few times. The rearrangement links TRBV5-6 to TRBJ2-3; D unresolved. Trimming cost V 4 bases and J 2 bases, with 17 bases left between them. CDR1 and CDR2 (germline): SGHDT, YYEEEE. This CDR3 has 16 residues. CDR3 nucleotides: TGTGCCAGCAGCCCGCCGCGGAAGGGTTACACAGATACGCAGTATTTT. Amino acid sequence: CASSPPRKGYTDTQYF.

The chain joins TRBV5-4 to TRBJ2-2, with TRBD1 matching 7 bases. Germline V gene sequence: CDR1 SGHNT, CDR2 YYREEE (reference sequence). CDR3 length: 15 amino acids. After removal of 5 bases from V and 8 bases from J, the junction contained 12 bases not matched to a gene. CDR3 nucleotides: TGTGCCAGCAGTTCCCTGGACAGGACTCGAGGGGAGCTGTTTTTT. The encoded protein is CASSSLDRTRGELFF.